This T cell receptor beta chain appears in the sequencing data of a study of blood T cells in healthy people across ages. With respect to this clonotype: At one boundary the junction diverges from the germline segment, which might be a read error.

Next came a second PCR, run for about 7 to 12 cycles, which used a sample-barcoded 5' primer along with a J-beta primer mix. From the 5' RACE reads, TCRdb called clonotypes with MiXCR, one entry per CDR3 protein. The profile shows 650,000 to 800,000 distinct CDR3 sequences, about 42% of them singletons. This CDR3 spans 15 amino acids. Germline-derived CDR1 and CDR2 are DFQATT and SNEGSKA (reference sequence). The sample taken for sequencing was blood. This clonotype was obtained from a man in his sixties in good health. This chain joins TRBV20-1 and TRBJ1-2; 8 nucleotides match TRBD1. The CDR3 DNA reads TGCAGCGCTAGAATATTAGAAAGCGGGACAGGTGGATCCACCTTC. Translated: CSARILESGTGGSTF.